This record looks at one T cell receptor (beta chain) sequence and its context. Its specificity is unknown. V gave up 4 bases and J gave up 4 bases; unmatched junction bases: 12. Germline V CDR1 and CDR2: SGHRS, YFSETQ. The CDR3 is 16 amino acids. This entry comes from a study of identical twins. Findings of the study overall: Twins shared out-of-frame alpha sequences with excess low generation probability. Whereas memory repertoires showed no such difference, abundant cord blood beta clonotypes carried fewer insertions. Models underestimated TCR alpha sharing (out-of-frame) in monozygotic twins.

A universal primer site came from template switching; cDNA carried unique molecular identifiers. TCRdb itself ran the 5' RACE reads through MiXCR, one entry per CDR3 protein. The sample includes approximately 600,000 distinct CDR3 sequences, roughly 7.1% of them seen just once. This sample was shared with a second study, whose subject was yellow fever vaccine responses in identical twins.

This chain joins TRBV5-1 and TRBJ2-3, with TRBD1 matching over 7 bases. The TCR was taken from a woman under 30 in good health. Sequencing was performed on PBMCs. In DNA, the CDR3 is TGCGCCAGCAGCAGGGACAGTCACACCTCAGCAGATACGCAGTATTTT. Translated, it gives CASSRDSHTSADTQYF.